The next 8 T cell receptor beta chains were all read from a single sample in a study of blood T cell repertoires in COVID-19. Clones were sequenced by immunoSEQ multiplex PCR, and TCRdb holds only the in-frame ones, with some missing. The sample lists roughly 77,000 clones; roughly 90% were seen once. The source material was peripheral blood. The receptors shown here come from a man in his fifties or sixties with active COVID-19.

Of note for this clone: Mismatch with germline at one junction end may stem from a read error. This rearrangement joins TRBV7-7 to TRBJ2-5; a possible D gene is TRBD2 (6 bases). Germline lookup yields CDR1 SSHAT and CDR2 FNYEAQ (reference sequence). The CDR3 covers 13 residues. The CDR3 reads CASSLGGQETQYF. DNA of the CDR3: TGTGCTAGCAGCTTGGGGGGCCAAGAGACCCAGTACTTC. Complete variable domain (other parts from reference TRBV7-7 and TRBJ2-5): GAGVSQSPRYKVTKRGQDVTLRCDPISSHATLYWYQQALGQGPEFLTYFNYEAQPDKSGLPSDRFSAERPEGSISTLTIQRTEQRDSAMYRCASSLGGQETQYFGPGTRLLVL.

This chain links TRBV11-3 with TRBJ2-7, with a weak D call TRBD1 (5 bases). The CDR3 is made up of 14 amino acids. Trimming removed 0 bases from V and 2 bases from J, with 8 bases in between. Germline CDR1 and CDR2: SGHNT and YENEEA. CDR3 sequence reads: CASSLDPGTYEQYF. CDR3 bases: TGTGCCAGCAGCTTAGATCCAGGGACCTACGAGCAGTACTTC.

This clone was seen once. J is TRBJ1-1 and V is TRBV7-2; 7 bases line up with TRBD1. CDR3 length: 12 amino acids. The V gene's germline CDR1 is SGHTA and CDR2 FQGNSA. V shed 2 bases, J shed 11 bases, and the junction held 5 bases outside the gene matches. The CDR3 bases are TGTGCCAGCAGCTTAAGGACAGGAACTGCTTTCTTT. Residues: CASSLRTGTAFF.

The chain recombines TRBV27 with TRBJ2-3; 12 positions match TRBD2. J gave up 0 bases and V 7 bases, and 8 bases lay outside the gene matches. The length of the CDR3 is 17 residues. Per germline, CDR1 MNHEY and CDR2 SMNVEV (reference sequence). In nucleotides, the CDR3 is TGTGCCAGCACGTCTAGCGGGAGGGGCCCCAGCACAGATACGCAGTATTTT. Translation gives CASTSSGRGPSTDTQYF.

The CDR3 sequence: CASSFSPRDQETQYF. The CDR3 DNA reads as TGTGCCAGCAGTTTTAGCCCGAGGGACCAAGAGACCCAGTACTTC. The rearrangement links TRBV27 to TRBJ2-5; tentatively, D is TRBD2 (5 bases). The CDR3 runs 15 residues. The germline CDR1 and CDR2 sequences are MNHEY and SMNVEV (reference sequence). V was pared by 3 bases and J by 0 bases, with 11 bases between.

The chain has TRBV5-4 and TRBJ2-7; TRBD2 aligns across 9 bases. This CDR3 region has 20 residues. V gave up 0 bases and J gave up 4 bases; unmatched junction bases: 20. The germline CDR1 and CDR2 sequences are SGHNT and YYREEE (reference sequence). The CDR3 DNA is TGTGCCAGCAGCTTGGACAGGGGATACCAAGGCGGGAGGGCCGGGTACGAGCAGTACTTC. It encodes CASSLDRGYQGGRAGYEQYF.

The rearrangement joins TRBV14 to TRBJ2-7; TRBD1 aligns across 7 bases. The germline gives CDR1 SGHDN, CDR2 FVKESK. J was trimmed by 0 bases and V by 1 base; bases with no gene match: 3. This CDR3 has 15 amino acids. In DNA form, the CDR3 reads TGTGCCAGCAGCCAAGGGACAGGCCGCTCCTACGAGCAGTACTTC. Translation: CASSQGTGRSYEQYF.

A few counts support this clone. This chain uses TRBV12-3 or TRBV12-4 with TRBJ2-1; D gene uncertain. V lost 1 base, J lost 9 bases, and 7 bases lay in between. This CDR3 region has 12 residues. The CDR3 sequence is CASSLGGGEQFF. In nucleotides, the CDR3 is TGTGCCAGCAGTTTAGGCGGCGGTGAGCAGTTCTTC.